These T cell receptor beta chains were read from a single sample in a study of cytomegalovirus exposure and HLA in healthy donors. Clones were sequenced by immunoSEQ multiplex PCR, and TCRdb holds only the in-frame ones, with some missing. The table records around 99,000 clones, approximately 79% of them present only once. The sequenced sample consisted of PBMCs. These receptor sequences come from a woman aged 40 to 50 in good health and CMV-seropositive. CDR3s include the opening cysteine and the closing phenylalanine or tryptophan. A D gene is named only where the DNA matches it firmly. Clone size appears in some rows only: once, few, many, or a class for an expanded clone.

cdr3_aa cdr3_nt cdr3_length v_call clone_size j_call d_call
CASSSRVDRRQETQYF TGTGCCAGCAGCTCGCGAGTGGACAGGAGACAAGAGACCCAGTACTTC 16 TRBV7-9 . TRBJ2-5 TRBD1
CASTRTGGTEAFF TGTGCCAGCACGAGAACGGGGGGAACTGAAGCTTTCTTT 13 TRBV27 . TRBJ1-1 .
CAWSGGGSYEQYF TGTGCCTGGAGTGGCGGGGGCTCCTACGAGCAGTACTTC 13 TRBV30 . TRBJ2-7 TRBD2
CASRGTGGLYGYTF TGTGCCAGCCGAGGCACAGGGGGACTCTATGGCTACACCTTC 14 TRBV6-1 . TRBJ1-2 TRBD1
CASSIAGENYGYTF TGTGCCAGTAGTATAGCAGGGGAGAACTATGGCTACACCTTC 14 TRBV19 . TRBJ1-2 .
CASSQARWQNTEAFF TGCGCCAGCAGCCAAGCCAGGTGGCAAAACACTGAAGCTTTCTTT 15 TRBV4-1 . TRBJ1-1 .
CASTPDTLGGTEAFF TGCGCCAGCACCCCTGACACCCTCGGGGGCACTGAAGCTTTCTTT 15 TRBV5-1 few TRBJ1-1 .
CAWSRGNRNTEAFF TGTGCCTGGAGTCGGGGAAATAGGAACACTGAAGCTTTCTTT 14 TRBV30 . TRBJ1-1 .
CASSTQGNQPQHF TGTGCCAGTAGTACCCAGGGCAATCAGCCCCAGCATTTT 13 TRBV19 . TRBJ1-5 .
CASSPPGQGVLNTEAFF TGCGCCAGCAGCCCCCCGGGACAGGGGGTTCTGAACACTGAAGCTTTCTTT 17 TRBV5-1 . TRBJ1-1 TRBD1
CASSYSWNGEGYEQYF TGTGCCAGCAGTTACTCGTGGAACGGCGAGGGATACGAGCAGTACTTC 16 TRBV6-5 . TRBJ2-7 .
CASSDGSGLAEETQYF TGCGCCAGCAGCGATGGCAGTGGACTAGCTGAAGAGACCCAGTACTTC 16 TRBV5-1 . TRBJ2-5 TRBD2
CASSPTSGGAFGSGETQYF TGTGCCAGTAGCCCAACTAGCGGGGGGGCCTTTGGGAGCGGGGAGACCCAGTACTTC 19 TRBV19 . TRBJ2-5 TRBD2
CASSFNRGLLYEQYF TGTGCCAGCAGCTTCAACAGGGGGCTTCTCTACGAGCAGTACTTC 15 TRBV5-8 . TRBJ2-7 TRBD1
CASSQAAGSNEKLFF TGTGCCAGCAGCCAAGCGGCAGGGTCTAATGAAAAACTGTTTTTT 15 TRBV4-2 . TRBJ1-4 .
CASSRDSNLSYGKRTF TGTGCCAGCAGTCGGGACAGCAATCTCTCCTATGGAAAGAGGACCTTC 16 TRBV5-4 . TRBJ1-2 TRBD1
CASSYEAGGGDEQFF TGTGCCAGCAGTTACGAAGCGGGGGGTGGAGATGAGCAGTTCTTC 15 TRBV6-6 once TRBJ2-1 TRBD2
CASSEGAGRNEQFF TGCGCCAGCAGTGAAGGGGCCGGAAGGAATGAGCAGTTCTTC 14 TRBV10-1 . TRBJ2-1 .
CASSLDGGNEQFF TGTGCCAGCAGCTTGGATGGGGGGAATGAGCAGTTCTTC 13 TRBV5-4 few TRBJ2-1 .
CASSEALAGDTGELFF TGTGCCAGCAGTGAAGCGCTAGCGGGGGACACCGGGGAGCTGTTTTTT 16 TRBV6-1 . TRBJ2-2 TRBD2
CASSQGAAGTEAFF TGCGCCAGCAGCCAAGGAGCCGCTGGCACTGAAGCTTTCTTT 14 TRBV4-1 . TRBJ1-1 .
CASRGRGILEKLFF TGTGCCAGCAGAGGACGGGGGATTTTGGAAAAACTGTTTTTT 14 TRBV2 few TRBJ1-4 .
CASRRDSSYNSPLHF TGCGCCAGCAGGAGGGACAGCTCCTATAATTCACCCCTCCACTTT 15 TRBV5-1 few TRBJ1-6 TRBD1
CASRQRPGHTAQYF TGCGCCAGCAGACAAAGACCTGGACACACCGCGCAGTATTTT 14 TRBV10-2 . TRBJ2-3 .
CASSLGQTGNTIYF TGTGCCAGCAGCTTAGGACAGACTGGAAACACCATATATTTT 14 TRBV5-6 few TRBJ1-3 .
CASSLGLGADTQYF TGTGCCAGCAGCTTAGGGCTTGGCGCAGATACGCAGTATTTT 14 TRBV7-3 . TRBJ2-3 .
CASSRLGQGSNQPQHF TGTGCCAGTAGTAGACTGGGACAAGGGAGCAATCAGCCCCAGCATTTT 16 TRBV19 . TRBJ1-5 .
CASSYSKSGGAEEQYF TGTGCCAGCAGTTACTCGAAGAGCGGGGGGGCCGAAGAGCAGTACTTC 16 TRBV6-5 . TRBJ2-7 TRBD2
CASSRDTGFGGELFF TGTGCCAGTTCAAGGGACACTGGGTTTGGCGGGGAGCTGTTTTTT 15 TRBV6-5 once TRBJ2-2 .
CASREQGRGTEAFF TGTGCCAGCAGGGAACAGGGTAGAGGGACTGAAGCTTTCTTT 14 TRBV5-6 . TRBJ1-1 .
CASSLSDYTEAFF TGTGCCAGCAGCTTAAGTGACTACACTGAAGCTTTCTTT 13 TRBV11-2 . TRBJ1-1 .
CASSPTGTDYEQYF TGCGCCAGCAGCCCAACCGGGACAGACTACGAGCAGTACTTC 14 TRBV4-1 . TRBJ2-7 TRBD1
CASSSTGPSNYGYTF TGTGCCAGCAGCTCCACAGGGCCCTCTAACTATGGCTACACCTTC 15 TRBV6-1 . TRBJ1-2 .
CASSLDNRHNEQYF TGTGCCAGCAGCTTGGATAACAGGCACAACGAGCAGTACTTC 14 TRBV5-8 . TRBJ2-7 .
CASSYQWGGTEAFF TGTGCCAGCAGTTACCAGTGGGGAGGCACTGAAGCTTTCTTT 14 TRBV6-5 few TRBJ1-1 .
CAWGGQRSSYEQYF TGTGCCTGGGGAGGACAGCGTAGCTCCTACGAGCAGTACTTC 14 TRBV30 . TRBJ2-7 .
CASSQEWGLSYNEQFF TGTGCCAGCAGCCAAGAGTGGGGGCTCTCCTACAATGAGCAGTTCTTC 16 TRBV4-2 . TRBJ2-1 .
CASSLISGGHEQFF TGCGCCAGCAGCTTAATTTCAGGGGGCCATGAGCAGTTCTTC 14 TRBV5-1 once TRBJ2-1 TRBD1
CANTGQYNSPLHF TGTGCCAACACGGGACAGTATAATTCACCCCTCCACTTT 13 TRBV2 . TRBJ1-6 TRBD1
CATSIGRGGQPQHF TGTGCCACCAGCATAGGTCGGGGTGGCCAGCCCCAGCATTTT 14 TRBV15 . TRBJ1-5 .
CASSESRENSPLHF TGCGCCAGCAGTGAGTCGAGAGAAAATTCACCCCTCCACTTT 14 TRBV10-1 . TRBJ1-6 .
CASSLIRGNSPLHF TGCGCCAGCAGCTTGATCAGGGGTAATTCACCCCTCCACTTT 14 TRBV5-1 . TRBJ1-6 .
CASSRQGPSNTEAFF TGTGCCAGCAGCAGACAGGGTCCCTCGAACACTGAAGCTTTCTTT 15 TRBV5-4 few TRBJ1-1 TRBD1
CSARDLEAEFF TGCAGTGCTAGAGATTTAGAAGCCGAGTTCTTC 11 TRBV20-1 . TRBJ2-1 .
CASSQDTGPLKAFF TGCGCCAGCAGCCAAGATACAGGGCCCCTTAAAGCTTTCTTT 14 TRBV4-3 . TRBJ1-1 .
CSAPFHGYTF TGCAGTGCTCCTTTCCATGGCTACACCTTC 10 TRBV20-1 . TRBJ1-2 .